The sequence of this T cell receptor beta chain was determined in a study of response to subunit inactivated influenza vaccine (dated 2018 in TCRdb). Context from the whole study: Deep quantitative T cell receptor repertoire profiling was used in the study to track responses to a trivalent subunit inactivated influenza vaccine.

CDR1 and CDR2 are read off the germline V gene as SGDLS and YYNGEE. Its CDR3 holds 14 amino acids, cysteine through phenylalanine. Only the CDR3 portion is preserved as DNA: 42 bases, with reading frame beginning at the first base. V loses 6 bases at its end and J loses 3 bases; junction bases beyond the gene matches: 9. The receptor library was made with RT-PCR. The run used an Illumina HiSeq 2500. In-frame beta chains were kept once TCRdb had trimmed the public reads at Q25 with fastp and called clones with MiXCR. Entries that share a CDR3 protein sequence are merged under the most common genes and DNA. Across this sample there are about 190,000 distinct CDR3 sequences, with 13% to 15% seen only once. The ten largest clones capture approximately 27% of the sample. Findings and caveats that apply to the study as a whole: According to the authors, only a limited number of new T cells may be recruited by each seasonal influenza vaccination.

Worth noting for this clonotype: Its antigen is still unknown. It has no much larger one-base neighbor in the sample; base qualities were not kept.

This clonotype was obtained from a man in his fifties who received an inactivated influenza vaccine. Donor details come from another sample of the same person, matched by shared clones. The sample in question was CD8+ T cells sorted from PBMCs, obtained 5 days after vaccination. The rearrangement combines TRBV9 with TRBJ2-7; 7 junctional bases match TRBD2. CDR3 sequence: CASTPSPSGYEQYF. DNA sequence: TGTGCCAGCACCCCAAGTCCTAGCGGCTACGAGCAGTACTTC.